This TCR beta chain emerged from a study of blood T cell repertoires in COVID-19. Study in general: Samples of COVID-19 (acute and convalescent) were obtained from the United States, Italy and Spain. Sources were T cells, B-cell-depleted T cells, or PBMCs; the material itself was cDNA or gDNA.

The protocol was immunoSEQ multiplex PCR, while the TCRdb copy is restricted to in-frame clones and leaves out a portion. This table has tens of thousands of clones, over 70% appearing once. The junction had 10 bases not matched to a gene; V was cut back by 5 bases and J by 7 bases. CDR1 MNHEY and CDR2 SMNVEV come from the germline V gene (reference sequence). The CDR3 contains 16 residues. The sequencing sample was made of peripheral blood. The origin of this receptor is a man older than 75 with active or convalescent COVID-19. The chain has TRBV27 and TRBJ1-5, with 11 bases that match TRBD1. CDR3 loop: CASSPWTGGTGQPQHF. The CDR3 bases are TGTGCCAGCAGTCCCTGGACAGGGGGCACGGGGCAGCCCCAGCATTTT.